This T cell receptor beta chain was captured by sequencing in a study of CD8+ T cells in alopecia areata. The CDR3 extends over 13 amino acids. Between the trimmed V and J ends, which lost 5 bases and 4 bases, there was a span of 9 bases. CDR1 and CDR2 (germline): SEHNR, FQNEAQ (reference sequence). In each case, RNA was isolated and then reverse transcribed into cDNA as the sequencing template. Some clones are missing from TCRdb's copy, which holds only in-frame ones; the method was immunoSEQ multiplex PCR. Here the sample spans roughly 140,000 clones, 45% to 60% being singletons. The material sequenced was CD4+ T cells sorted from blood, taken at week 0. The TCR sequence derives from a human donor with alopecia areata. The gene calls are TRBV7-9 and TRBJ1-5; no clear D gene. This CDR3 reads CASSRTENQPQHF. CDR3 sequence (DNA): TGTGCCAGCAGCAGAACAGAGAATCAGCCCCAGCATTTT.